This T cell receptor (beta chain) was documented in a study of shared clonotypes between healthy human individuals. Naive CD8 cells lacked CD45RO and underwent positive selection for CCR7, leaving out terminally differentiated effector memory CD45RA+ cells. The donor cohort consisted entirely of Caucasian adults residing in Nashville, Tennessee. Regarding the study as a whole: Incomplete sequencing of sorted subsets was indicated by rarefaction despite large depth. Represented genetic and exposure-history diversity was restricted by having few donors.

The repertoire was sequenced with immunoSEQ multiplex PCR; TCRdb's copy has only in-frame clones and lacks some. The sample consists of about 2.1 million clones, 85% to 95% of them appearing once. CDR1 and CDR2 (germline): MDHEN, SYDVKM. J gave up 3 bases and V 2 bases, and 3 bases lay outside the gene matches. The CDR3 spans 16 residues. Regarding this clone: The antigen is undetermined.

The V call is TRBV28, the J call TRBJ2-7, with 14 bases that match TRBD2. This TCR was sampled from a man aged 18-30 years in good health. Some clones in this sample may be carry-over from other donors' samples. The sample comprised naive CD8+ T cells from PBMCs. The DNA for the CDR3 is TGTGCCAGCAGTTTACCGGGACTAGCGGGAGACTACGAGCAGTACTTC. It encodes CASSLPGLAGDYEQYF.